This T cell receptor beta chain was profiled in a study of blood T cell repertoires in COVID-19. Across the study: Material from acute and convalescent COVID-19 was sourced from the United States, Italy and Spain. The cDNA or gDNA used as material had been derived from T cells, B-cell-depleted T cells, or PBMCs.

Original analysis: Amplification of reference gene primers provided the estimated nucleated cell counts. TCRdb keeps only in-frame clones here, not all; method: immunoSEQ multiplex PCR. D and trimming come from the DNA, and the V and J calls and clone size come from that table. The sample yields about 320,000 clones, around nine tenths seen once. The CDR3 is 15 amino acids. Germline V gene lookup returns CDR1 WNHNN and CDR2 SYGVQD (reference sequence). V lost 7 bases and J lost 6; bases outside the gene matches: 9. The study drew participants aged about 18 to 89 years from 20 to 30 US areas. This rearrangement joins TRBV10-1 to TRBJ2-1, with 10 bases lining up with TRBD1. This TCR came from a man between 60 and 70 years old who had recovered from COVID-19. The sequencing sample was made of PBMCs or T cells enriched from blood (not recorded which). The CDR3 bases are TGCGCCAGCACACCTGGGGACAGGGGATTCAATGAGCAGTTCTTC. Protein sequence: CASTPGDRGFNEQFF.